The rows below give T cell receptor beta chains drawn from one sample of a study of blood T cell repertoires in COVID-19. Some clones are missing from TCRdb's copy, which holds only in-frame ones; the method was immunoSEQ multiplex PCR. The data show around 70,000 clones, 80% seen once. Material: peripheral blood. The receptors were gathered from a man aged 50-60 years with COVID-19, enrolled during active disease. Both conserved end residues are part of each CDR3. Fields, in order: D gene, J gene, clone size, V gene, CDR3 protein, CDR3 DNA. D genes are given only for firm matches. Expanded clones get a size class; other rows say once, few or many, or leave the size out.

. TRBJ1-1 . TRBV5-6 CASSLPGFGGNTEAFF TGTGCCAGCAGCTTGCCTGGTTTCGGGGGGAACACTGAAGCTTTCTTT
TRBD2 TRBJ2-7 . TRBV19 CASSTGTGTSGRGEQYF TGTGCCAGTAGTACGGGAACCGGGACTAGCGGGAGGGGCGAGCAGTACTTC
TRBD1 TRBJ2-1 . TRBV4-3 CASSRSVGTATYNEQFF TGCGCCAGCAGCCGATCGGTAGGGACAGCTACCTACAATGAGCAGTTCTTC
TRBD1 TRBJ2-5 . TRBV6-5 CASRRTGQETQYF TGTGCCAGCAGACGGACAGGGCAAGAGACCCAGTACTTC
. TRBJ2-7 . TRBV25-1 CASSAEASANSYEQYF TGTGCCAGCAGTGCAGAGGCTAGCGCCAACTCCTACGAGCAGTACTTC
. TRBJ2-2 . TRBV6-5 CASETGTTGELFF TGTGCCAGCGAAACAGGGACCACCGGGGAGCTGTTTTTT
. TRBJ2-7 . TRBV6-2/TRBV6-3 CASSPDSFYEQYF TGTGCCAGCAGCCCGGACAGTTTCTACGAGCAGTACTTC
TRBD1 TRBJ1-5 . TRBV30 CAWGRGLDQPQHF TGTGCCTGGGGCAGGGGGCTTGATCAGCCCCAGCATTTT
. TRBJ1-1 . TRBV5-4 CASSLVGVQSFNTEAFF TGTGCCAGCAGCTTGGTTGGAGTGCAGTCTTTCAACACTGAAGCTTTCTTT
. TRBJ2-7 . TRBV12-2 CASRPPPYEQYF TGTGCAAGTCGCCCCCCCCCGTACGAGCAGTACTTC
. TRBJ2-7 . TRBV19 CASSRNTGYEQYF TGTGCCAGTAGTCGTAATACGGGTTACGAGCAGTACTTC
. TRBJ1-2 . TRBV12-3/TRBV12-4 CASSLDTTYGYTF TGTGCCAGCAGTTTAGACACCACCTATGGCTACACCTTC
TRBD1 TRBJ1-2 . TRBV6-1 CASSEETGGLGGYTF TGTGCCAGCAGTGAAGAGACAGGGGGCTTGGGTGGCTACACCTTC
. TRBJ2-5 . TRBV5-4 CASSLVGQLEETQYF TGTGCCAGCAGCTTGGTAGGACAGTTAGAAGAGACCCAGTACTTC
. TRBJ2-3 . TRBV14 CASSQGLSLLSGRTDTQYF TGTGCCAGCAGCCAAGGTTTGAGCCTCCTAAGTGGTCGTACAGATACGCAGTATTTT
. TRBJ2-2 . TRBV9 CASSANLPNTGELFF TGTGCCAGCAGCGCTAACTTACCGAACACCGGGGAGCTGTTTTTT
. TRBJ2-7 . TRBV7-2 CASSLVPGATYEQYF TGTGCCAGCAGCTTAGTCCCAGGGGCGACCTACGAGCAGTACTTC
. TRBJ2-7 . TRBV2 CATQRDNRWEQYF TGTGCCACCCAGAGGGACAACCGTTGGGAGCAGTACTTC
TRBD1 TRBJ1-6 few TRBV11-1 CASSSSGTGISPLHF TGTGCCAGCAGCTCATCCGGGACAGGGATTTCACCCCTCCACTTT
. TRBJ2-1 . TRBV4-2 CASSQDGRAEQFF TGTGCCAGCAGCCAAGATGGGCGGGCTGAGCAGTTCTTC
TRBD1 TRBJ1-3 . TRBV7-9 CASSYGDRGLRDTIYF TGTGCCAGCAGCTACGGGGACAGGGGTCTTCGCGACACCATATATTTT
. TRBJ2-1 . TRBV11-2 CASSFTPEIRFF TGTGCCAGCAGCTTCACCCCCGAGATTCGGTTCTTC
. TRBJ2-7 . TRBV7-9 CASSLWTTAEQYF TGTGCCAGCAGCTTATGGACAACAGCCGAGCAGTACTTC
. TRBJ1-1 . TRBV7-9 CASSAHGGTF TGTGCCAGCAGCGCCCATGGGGGGACCTTT
TRBD2 TRBJ2-7 . TRBV25-1 CASSELLGLGTYEQYF TGTGCCAGCAGTGAATTACTGGGACTAGGTACTTACGAGCAGTACTTC
. TRBJ1-5 . TRBV10-3 CAISDPNKSQHF TGTGCCATCAGTGACCCTAATAAGTCCCAGCATTTT
. TRBJ1-6 . TRBV25-1 CASTYGGESPLHF TGTGCCAGCACCTATGGGGGGGAGTCACCCCTCCACTTT
TRBD2 TRBJ2-5 few TRBV3-1/TRBV3-2 CASSRRGGPVEETQYF TGTGCCAGCAGCCGGCGGGGGGGGCCGGTTGAAGAGACCCAGTACTTC
TRBD1 TRBJ1-5 . TRBV6-2/TRBV6-3 CASSYLDRNQPQHF TGTGCCAGCAGTTACCTGGACAGGAATCAGCCCCAGCATTTT
TRBD1 TRBJ1-2 . TRBV18 CASSPRGTGEGYTF TGTGCCAGCTCACCTCGTGGGACAGGGGAGGGCTACACCTTC
TRBD2 TRBJ2-7 once TRBV7-2 CASSLDATSGRGEQYF TGTGCCAGCAGCTTAGATGCGACTAGCGGAAGGGGGGAGCAGTACTTC
TRBD2 TRBJ2-2 . TRBV19 CATSAVAGDTGELFF TGTGCCACGAGTGCGGTAGCGGGAGACACCGGGGAGCTGTTTTTT
TRBD1 TRBJ1-1 . TRBV6-5 CASTATTGMNTEAFF TGTGCCAGCACCGCAACGACAGGGATGAACACTGAAGCTTTCTTT
TRBD1 TRBJ2-1 many TRBV19 CASTDRTFNEQFF TGTGCCAGTACGGACAGGACATTCAATGAGCAGTTCTTC
. TRBJ2-4 . TRBV7-2 CASSSPYREKNIQYF TGTGCCAGCAGCTCGCCCTACAGGGAGAAAAACATTCAGTACTTC
TRBD1 TRBJ1-5 . TRBV19 CASSLNRGGYSNQPQHF TGTGCCAGTAGTCTGAACAGGGGTGGGTATAGCAATCAGCCCCAGCATTTT
. TRBJ1-2 few TRBV2 CASSADSIRTGYTF TGTGCCAGCAGCGCGGACAGTATTAGAACCGGCTACACCTTC
. TRBJ1-5 once TRBV6-5 CASRSRGGTQPQHF TGTGCCAGCCGGTCAAGGGGGGGAACGCAGCCCCAGCATTTT
. TRBJ1-1 . TRBV30 CAWSAHHGLLRCF TGTGCCTGGAGTGCCCACCATGGGTTATTGCGGTGCTTT
. TRBJ1-5 . TRBV21-1 CASSKEEENQPQHF TGTGCCAGCAGCAAAGAGGAGGAGAATCAGCCCCAGCATTTT
TRBD1 TRBJ1-6 . TRBV5-8 CASSPDRDSPLHF TGTGCCAGCAGCCCGGACAGGGATTCACCCCTCCACTTT
. TRBJ1-1 few TRBV6-2/TRBV6-3 CASSLPLGLLNTEAFF TGTGCCAGCAGTCTCCCCCTGGGGCTCTTGAACACTGAAGCTTTCTTT
TRBD1 TRBJ2-1 . TRBV7-9 CASSSTTDRGNYNEQFF TGTGCCAGCAGCTCCACCACGGACAGGGGTAACTACAATGAGCAGTTCTTC
. TRBJ2-5 . TRBV6-6 CASAVRQETQYF TGTGCCAGCGCAGTCAGGCAAGAGACCCAGTACTTC
TRBD2 TRBJ2-3 . TRBV29-1 CSGGVRADTQYF TGCAGTGGGGGGGTGAGGGCAGATACGCAGTATTTT
TRBD1 TRBJ1-4 few TRBV27 CASSPSALTGGNEKLFF TGTGCCAGCAGTCCGAGCGCTCTGACAGGGGGTAATGAAAAACTGTTTTTT
TRBD1 TRBJ1-4 . TRBV28 CASNPGTGLYEKLFF TGTGCCAGCAACCCTGGGACAGGGCTCTACGAAAAACTGTTTTTT
. TRBJ2-6 . TRBV7-2 CASSLGSAVGGANVLTF TGTGCCAGCAGCTTAGGATCGGCGGTCGGTGGGGCCAACGTCCTGACTTTC
. TRBJ1-3 . TRBV6-2/TRBV6-3 CASSQGHYSGNTIYF TGTGCCAGCAGTCAAGGACACTACTCTGGAAACACCATATATTTT
TRBD2 TRBJ2-1 . TRBV4-1 CASSQGSSGAYNEQFF TGCGCCAGCAGCCAAGGATCTAGCGGGGCCTACAATGAGCAGTTCTTC
TRBD2 TRBJ2-5 . TRBV11-2 CASSSGTSGRGKTQYF TGTGCCAGCAGCTCCGGGACTAGCGGGAGGGGGAAGACCCAGTACTTC
. TRBJ1-1 . TRBV2 CASSSLRNTEAFF TGTGCCAGCAGTTCCCTGCGGAACACTGAAGCTTTCTTT
. TRBJ2-7 . TRBV19 CASSVGRGGPSYEQYF TGTGCCAGTAGTGTCGGCAGGGGCGGTCCCTCCTACGAGCAGTACTTC